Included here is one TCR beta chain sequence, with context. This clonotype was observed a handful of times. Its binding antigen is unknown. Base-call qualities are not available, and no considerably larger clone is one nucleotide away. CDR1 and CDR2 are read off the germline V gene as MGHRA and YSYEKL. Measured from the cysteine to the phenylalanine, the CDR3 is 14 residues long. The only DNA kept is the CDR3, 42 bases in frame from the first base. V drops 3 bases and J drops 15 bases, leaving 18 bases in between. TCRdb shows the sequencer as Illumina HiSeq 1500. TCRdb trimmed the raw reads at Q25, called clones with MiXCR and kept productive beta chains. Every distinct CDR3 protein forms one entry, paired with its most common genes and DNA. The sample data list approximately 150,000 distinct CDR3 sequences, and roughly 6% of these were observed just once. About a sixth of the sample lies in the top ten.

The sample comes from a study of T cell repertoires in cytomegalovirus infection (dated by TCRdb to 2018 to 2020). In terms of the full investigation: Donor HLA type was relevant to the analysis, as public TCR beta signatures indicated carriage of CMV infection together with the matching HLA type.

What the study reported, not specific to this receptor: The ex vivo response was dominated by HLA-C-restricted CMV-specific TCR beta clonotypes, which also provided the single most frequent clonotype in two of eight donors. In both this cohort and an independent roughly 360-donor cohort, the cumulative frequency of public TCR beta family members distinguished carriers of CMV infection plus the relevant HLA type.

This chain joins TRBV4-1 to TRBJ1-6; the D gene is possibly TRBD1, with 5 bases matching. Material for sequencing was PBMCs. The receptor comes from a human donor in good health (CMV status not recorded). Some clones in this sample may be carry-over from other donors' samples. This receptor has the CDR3 CASSHVGTALDLHF. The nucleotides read TGCGCCAGCAGCCACGTAGGGACCGCTTTAGACCTCCACTTT.